This TCR beta chain was documented in a study of control samples from healthy donors and cancer patients. Trimming cost V 3 bases and J 5 bases, with 10 bases left between them. This CDR3 region has 13 residues. Some clones are missing from TCRdb's copy, which holds only in-frame ones; the method was immunoSEQ multiplex PCR. This sample lists about 200,000 clones; its ten largest clones have 2.2%. Sequencing was done on a sample of blood. The rearrangement joins TRBV12-3 or TRBV12-4 to TRBJ1-2; D gene unclear. The sequence derives from a woman aged 25 to 39 in good health. The CDR3 DNA reads as TGTGCCAGCAGTTTTGGCCGGATTTATGGCTACACCTTC. It encodes CASSFGRIYGYTF.